This T cell receptor (beta chain) was captured in a study of cytotoxic CD8 clonotypes in ibrutinib-treated CLL. Findings and limits, study-wide: Public clonotypes showed up rarely, and on treatment they shrank or held steady.

Sequencing used immunoSEQ multiplex PCR; TCRdb keeps in-frame clones, though not all of them. The repertoire has 150,000 or so clones, around 84% of them found once; the top ten carry 6.5% to 8%. As concerns this clone: The target antigen is unknown.

The CDR3 contains 17 residues. J gave up 4 bases and V 6 bases, and 15 bases lay outside the gene matches. CDR1 MDHEN and CDR2 SYDVKM come from the germline V gene. The V call is TRBV28, the J call TRBJ1-2; TRBD1 agrees at 9 bases. The sequence was collected from a human donor with chronic lymphocytic leukemia. The sample consisted of PBMCs, taken after 36 months of ibrutinib treatment. DNA for the CDR3: TGTGCCAGCAGGGGCCAGACAGGGGGAAACCTTATCTATGGCTACACCTTC. Translating gives CASRGQTGGNLIYGYTF.